The 26 T cell receptor beta chains below all came from one sample that was sequenced in a study of cytotoxic CD8 clonotypes in ibrutinib-treated CLL. Repertoires were generated with immunoSEQ multiplex PCR, while TCRdb's copy carries only in-frame clones and drops some. The sample has over 250,000 clones, approximately 79% seen once. This sample comprised PBMCs, obtained at disease progression, from a patient treated with ibrutinib. The receptors were gathered from a human donor with chronic lymphocytic leukemia.

This clone is a singleton in its sample. This chain joins TRBV5-5 and TRBJ2-5; TRBD2 is a possible D gene (5 bases). Deletions cut 0 bases from V and 5 bases from J, with 17 bases between. The CDR3 runs to 16 residues. Germline V lookup: CDR1 SGHKS, CDR2 YYEKEE (reference sequence). The CDR3 sequence: CASSLDPRGWMETQYF. DNA for the CDR3: TGTGCCAGCAGCTTGGACCCACGGGGTTGGATGGAGACCCAGTACTTC.

The genes are TRBV6-1 and TRBJ1-5; D is unresolved. Germline V lookup: CDR1 MNHNS, CDR2 SASEGT. The CDR3 sequence is 15 residues long. Trimming took 3 bases from V and 2 from J, leaving 11 bases between them. The CDR3 here is CASSDVDVGNQPQHF. As DNA, the CDR3 is TGTGCCAGCAGTGATGTGGATGTGGGCAATCAGCCCCAGCATTTT.

This clone has a single count. The chain carries TRBV27 and TRBJ2-1; 7 bases agree with TRBD2. The germline V gene has CDR1 MNHEY and CDR2 SMNVEV (reference sequence). J lost 10 bases, V lost 3 bases, and 6 bases had no gene match. CDR3 length equals 13 residues. The CDR3 protein is CASSLGAGPEQFF. CDR3 nucleotide sequence: TGTGCCAGCAGTTTGGGAGCGGGGCCCGAGCAGTTCTTC.

This clone showed up just a few times. The chain carries TRBV27 and TRBJ2-7; perhaps TRBD2 as D (5 bases). Trimming stripped 3 bases from V and 9 bases from J, with 15 bases between. The CDR3 covers 13 residues. Germline V gene lookup returns CDR1 MNHEY and CDR2 SMNVEV (reference sequence). The CDR3 bases are TGTGCCAGCAGTTTCGGGATTTCCCGACCGCAGTACTTC. This gives the protein CASSFGISRPQYF.

The rearrangement joins TRBV5-4 to TRBJ1-5; D unresolved. This CDR3 spans 15 amino acids. Trimming shortened V by 0 bases and J by 4 bases, and 11 bases separated the two germline ends. Looked up from germline, CDR1 is SGHNT and CDR2 is YYREEE (reference sequence). The CDR3 region is CASSLGPQRNQPQHF. CDR3 sequence (DNA): TGTGCCAGCAGCTTGGGACCCCAGAGGAATCAGCCCCAGCATTTT. Using reference TRBV5-4 and TRBJ1-5 for the parts outside the CDR3, the full variable domain is ETGVTQSPTHLIKTRGQQVTLRCSSQSGHNTVSWYQQALGQGPQFIFQYYREEENGRGNFPPRFSGLQFPNYSSELNVNALELDDSALYLCASSLGPQRNQPQHFGDGTRLSIL.

J is TRBJ2-6 and V is TRBV28, with a weak D call TRBD1 (6 bases). The V end lost 6 bases, the J end lost 5 bases, and 17 bases lay between the germline ends. The CDR3 covers 16 residues. Germline V gene sequence: CDR1 MDHEN, CDR2 SYDVKM. The CDR3 DNA is TGTGCCAGCAGATCACCCACAGGGAGCTGGGCCAACGTCCTGACTTTC. Encoded protein: CASRSPTGSWANVLTF.

The gene calls are TRBV7-9 and TRBJ1-1; a weak D match, TRBD1 (6 bases). The CDR3 spans 15 residues. Germline V CDR1 and CDR2: SEHNR, FQNEAQ (reference sequence). V gave up 2 bases and J gave up 0 bases, with 10 bases separating them. The CDR3 sequence is CASSLLRGMNTEAFF. CDR3 in DNA: TGTGCCAGCAGCTTACTGAGGGGGATGAACACTGAAGCTTTCTTT.

The CDR3 here is CSVNVGETQYF. The DNA of the CDR3 is TGCAGCGTTAACGTGGGAGAGACCCAGTACTTC. V usage is TRBV29-1 and J usage is TRBJ2-5; D is undetermined. Trimming took 5 bases from V and 4 from J, leaving 8 bases between them. This CDR3 spans 11 amino acids. Germline lookup yields CDR1 SQVTM and CDR2 ANQGSEA. Based on the CDR3 plus reference TRBV29-1 and TRBJ2-5, the full variable domain is SAVISQKPSRDICQRGTSLTIQCQVDSQVTMMFWYRQQPGQSLTLIATANQGSEATYESGFVIDKFPISRPNLTFSTLTVSNMSPEDSSIYLCSVNVGETQYFGPGTRLLVL.

The chain couples TRBV5-1 to TRBJ1-2; TRBD1 matches 7 bases. Germline V gene lookup returns CDR1 SGHRS and CDR2 YFSETQ. After removal of 3 bases from V and 7 bases from J, the junction contained 9 bases not matched to a gene. The CDR3 sequence is 14 residues long. CDR3 nucleotides: TGCGCCAGCAGCTCCCTCACAGGGGCCGGTGGCTACACCTTC. Its protein is CASSSLTGAGGYTF.

The J gene is TRBJ1-1, the V gene TRBV4-1; D unclear. The germline V gene encodes CDR1 MGHRA and CDR2 YSYEKL. There are 14 residues in the CDR3. V was clipped by 1 base and J by 1 base, with 7 bases between them. The DNA of the CDR3 is TGCGCCAGCAGCCAAGGCTTGAGGAACACTGAAGCTTTCTTT. Its protein is CASSQGLRNTEAFF.

The V call is TRBV18, the J call TRBJ1-4; unclear D gene. This CDR3 contains 13 residues. Trimming removed 3 bases from V and 8 bases from J, with 10 bases in between. CDR1 is KGHSH and CDR2 is LQKENI in the germline V gene. Written as DNA, the CDR3 is TGTGCCAGCTCACCTGGGTATCGAGAAAAACTGTTTTTT. Translating it yields CASSPGYREKLFF.

This chain's CDR3 is CASRYDSGSYEQYF. For the CDR3, the DNA is TGTGCCAGCAGATACGATAGCGGGAGTTACGAGCAGTACTTC. The V gene is TRBV28, the J gene TRBJ2-7, with 9 bases aligning to TRBD2. Trimming at V came to 6 bases and at J to 4 bases, leaving 7 bases not matched to a gene. The germline CDR1 and CDR2 sequences are MDHEN and SYDVKM. This CDR3 contains 14 residues.

The gene calls are TRBV6-5 and TRBJ2-5, with TRBD2 as a possible D gene (5 bases). Deletions cut 5 bases from V and 7 bases from J, with 14 bases between. The CDR3 sequence is 13 residues long. Germline V lookup: CDR1 MNHEY, CDR2 SVGAGI. The CDR3 loop reads CASSRGVAGTQYF. The CDR3 DNA is TGTGCCAGCAGTCGTGGCGTCGCGGGGACCCAGTACTTC.

V is TRBV7-9 and J is TRBJ2-5, with TRBD1 matching over 7 bases. The germline V gene encodes CDR1 SEHNR and CDR2 FQNEAQ (reference sequence). The CDR3 has 13 residues. The V and J ends lost 10 bases and 4 bases, in that order; junction bases with no gene match: 9. The CDR3 protein is CATRQGFVETQYF. For the CDR3, the DNA is TGTGCCACAAGACAGGGTTTTGTAGAGACCCAGTACTTC. Complete variable domain (other parts from reference TRBV7-9 and TRBJ2-5): DTGVSQNPRHKITKRGQNVTFRCDPISEHNRLYWYRQTLGQGPEFLTYFQNEAQLEKSRLLSDRFSAERPKGSFSTLEIQRTEQGDSAMYLCATRQGFVETQYFGPGTRLLVL.

The chain couples TRBV10-1 to TRBJ2-7, with 7 bases aligning to TRBD1. This CDR3 has 13 residues. Germline values: CDR1 WNHNN, CDR2 SYGVQD (reference sequence). V gave up 2 bases and J gave up 3 bases; unmatched junction bases: 1. The CDR3 region is CASSEGQDYEQYF. Written as DNA, the CDR3 is TGCGCCAGCAGTGAGGGACAGGACTACGAGCAGTACTTC.

This clone occurred a few times. The J gene is TRBJ2-1, the V gene TRBV27; possibly TRBD1 for D (6 bases). Germline CDR1 MNHEY, CDR2 SMNVEV (reference sequence). Trimming left V 8 bases short and J 8 bases short, with 19 bases between. This CDR3 has 14 amino acids. This chain's CDR3 is CASGPLAGAYEQFF. In nucleotides, the CDR3 is TGTGCCAGCGGCCCGCTGGCAGGGGCATATGAGCAGTTCTTC.

In DNA, the CDR3 is TGTGCCAGCAGCCGGACAGCCGTGGGCCAGTACTTC. Translated: CASSRTAVGQYF. J is TRBJ2-5 and V is TRBV7-9; a possible D gene is TRBD1 (6 bases). CDR1 SEHNR and CDR2 FQNEAQ come from the germline V gene (reference sequence). This CDR3 is built from 12 residues. V was shortened by 5 bases and J by 10 bases, with 14 bases between the two germline ends.

The chain uses TRBV9 and TRBJ2-7; no firm D call. Germline loops: CDR1 SGDLS, CDR2 YYNGEE. The CDR3 runs to 14 residues. V was shortened by 0 bases and J by 4 bases, with 11 bases between the two germline ends. CDR3: CASSVASAVYEQYF. In nucleotides, the CDR3 is TGTGCCAGCAGCGTAGCGAGTGCGGTATACGAGCAGTACTTC.

This sequence joins TRBV29-1 and TRBJ2-1; no reliable D call. The CDR3 loop spans 11 amino acids. V was shortened by 0 bases and J by 4 bases, with 1 base between the two germline ends. Germline CDR1 and CDR2: SQVTM and ANQGSEA. CDR3: CSVEEYNEQFF. CDR3 in DNA: TGCAGCGTTGAAGAGTACAATGAGCAGTTCTTC.

The chain combines TRBV5-1 with TRBJ1-1, with no clear D. In germline, CDR1 is SGHRS, CDR2 YFSETQ. The V end was cut by 4 bases, the J end by 4 bases, with 20 bases between. The CDR3 sequence is 16 residues long. The CDR3 region has the DNA TGCGCCAGCAGCCCATCCGCCGGGGTGTTGGGCACTGAAGCTTTCTTT. Protein sequence: CASSPSAGVLGTEAFF.

The chain combines TRBV2 with TRBJ2-2; 7 positions match TRBD2. J lost 5 bases, V lost 3 bases, and 0 bases had no gene match. Germline V lookup: CDR1 SNHLY, CDR2 FYNNEI. The length of the CDR3 is 13 residues. CDR3 nucleotide sequence: TGTGCCAGCAGTGAGCGGGGGACCGGGGAGCTGTTTTTT. This gives the protein CASSERGTGELFF.

J is TRBJ2-2 and V is TRBV19; 9 nucleotides match TRBD1. This CDR3 is built from 13 residues. Germline V gene data show CDR1 as LNHDA and CDR2 as SQIVND (reference sequence). The V segment lost 7 bases and the J segment 5 bases; nucleotides outside the gene matches: 2. The CDR3 spells CASMGQGTGELFF. The CDR3 nucleotides read TGTGCCAGTATGGGACAGGGAACCGGGGAGCTGTTTTTT.

The rearrangement uses TRBV9 and TRBJ1-2; no reliable D call. From germline, CDR1 is SGDLS and CDR2 YYNGEE. The CDR3 loop spans 13 amino acids. The V and J ends lost 3 bases and 8 bases respectively, with 14 bases between them. CDR3 loop: CASSDSRGGGYTF. DNA of the CDR3: TGTGCCAGCAGCGACAGTCGGGGAGGCGGCTACACCTTC.

The CDR3 is CASSVGGQGARYEQYF. The CDR3 nucleotides are TGTGCCAGCAGCGTAGGAGGACAGGGGGCGAGGTACGAGCAGTACTTC. The V call is TRBV9, the J call TRBJ2-7; 11 nucleotides line up with TRBD1. The V gene's germline CDR1 is SGDLS and CDR2 YYNGEE. Germline trimming cut 0 bases from V and 4 bases from J; bases unmatched to any gene: 6. The CDR3 has 16 amino acids.

The chain uses TRBV29-1 and TRBJ2-5; TRBD1 matches 8 bases. CDR1 is SQVTM and CDR2 is ANQGSEA in the germline V gene. The CDR3 is 11 amino acids. J was trimmed by 7 bases and V by 4 bases; bases with no gene match: 2. The DNA of the CDR3 is TGCAGCGTTGTGGACAGGGCGACCCAGTACTTC. Its translation: CSVVDRATQYF.

The J gene is TRBJ2-1, the V gene TRBV5-1; 8 bases agree with TRBD1. The CDR3 sequence is 15 residues long. Per germline, CDR1 SGHRS and CDR2 YFSETQ. V gave up 4 bases and J gave up 7 bases; unmatched junction bases: 10. The CDR3 coding sequence is TGCGCCAGCAGCCCCGGACAGGGAAACCTGAATGAGCAGTTCTTC. It specifies CASSPGQGNLNEQFF.